This T cell receptor (beta chain) was identified in a study of response to subunit inactivated influenza vaccine. Study-wide points: The authors put forward the suggestion that each seasonal influenza vaccination may bring in only a limited number of new T cells.

TCRdb redid the calling of the RT-PCR reads with MiXCR, one entry per CDR3 protein. This table holds 650,000 to 700,000 distinct CDR3 sequences, 15% to 19% found once. This clonotype appeared many times. The antigen is undetermined. The V gene's germline CDR1 is SQVTM and CDR2 ANQGSEA. The CDR3 has 15 amino acids. The V end lost 2 bases, the J end lost 3 bases, and 16 bases lay between the germline ends. J is TRBJ1-1 and V is TRBV29-1; a possible D gene is TRBD1 (5 bases). Sequencing used PBMCs from blood, obtained 12 days after vaccination. This clonotype was obtained from a man aged 50 or older who received an inactivated influenza vaccine. CDR3 loop: CSVEFEATGDTEAFF. Written as DNA, the CDR3 is TGCAGCGTTGAATTCGAGGCCACGGGGGACACTGAAGCTTTCTTT.